The 9 T cell receptor beta chains in this list originate from one sample, sequenced in a study of Graves' ophthalmopathy and Graves' hyperthyroidism. Using RNA transcripts, the TCR beta CDR3 regions were amplified. A first-round RT-PCR used HTBI primers, followed by a second-round multiplex PCR. TCRdb independently ran MiXCR on the multiplex PCR reads; one entry per CDR3 protein. The sample holds about 660,000 distinct CDR3 sequences; about 41% are singletons and the top ten take around 3.3%. Sequencing was done on a sample of peripheral blood. The receptors come from an adult man with Graves' ophthalmopathy.

The V gene is TRBV19, the J gene TRBJ1-2, with TRBD1 identical over 9 bases. The J segment lost 8 bases and the V segment lost 6 bases, leaving 1 base of the junction unmatched. The germline V gene has CDR1 LNHDA and CDR2 SQIVND (reference sequence). The CDR3 runs to 11 residues. This chain's CDR3 is CASRGQGGYTF. The CDR3 region has the DNA TGTGCCAGTAGGGGACAGGGAGGCTACACCTTC.

This clonotype turned up a few times. The CDR3 DNA reads TGTGCCAGCAGCTCCCCCCCGGACGGAGCCTACGAGCAGTACTTC. It specifies CASSSPPDGAYEQYF. The chain carries TRBV11-2 and TRBJ2-7; D unresolved. The CDR3 is 15 amino acids. The V gene's germline CDR1 is SGHAT and CDR2 FQNNGV. Trimming stripped 4 bases from V and 2 bases from J, with 15 bases between.

Only a few counts were recorded for this clonotype. The chain recombines TRBV13 with TRBJ1-1; D not resolved. Germline V gives CDR1 PRHDT, CDR2 FYEKMQ (reference sequence). The CDR3 extends over 16 amino acids. Deletions cut 5 bases from V and 2 bases from J, with 18 bases between. The CDR3 sequence is CASSQRLDRVNTEAFF. The CDR3 nucleotides read TGTGCCAGCAGCCAGAGACTGGATCGGGTCAACACTGAAGCTTTCTTT.

This clonotype was observed many times. The V gene is TRBV10-3, the J gene TRBJ1-4; D remains unclear. Trimming removed 2 bases from V and 6 bases from J, with 7 bases in between. Germline V CDR1 and CDR2: ENHRY, SYGVKD. This CDR3 contains 13 residues. The CDR3 loop is CAISEGHYEKLFF. DNA of the CDR3: TGTGCCATCAGTGAGGGGCACTATGAAAAACTGTTTTTT.

This clonotype was seen only once. A junction boundary mismatches the germline segment, possibly from a read error. The chain is built from TRBV13 and TRBJ2-2; possibly TRBD1 or TRBD2 for D (5 bases each). This CDR3 is 14 amino acids long. The germline V gene has CDR1 PRHDT and CDR2 FYEKMQ (reference sequence). CDR3 sequence reads: CAISKTENTGELLF. CDR3 DNA sequence: TGTGCCATCAGCAAGACAGAGAACACCGGGGAGCTGCTTTTT.

The chain carries TRBV9 and TRBJ1-4, with 9 bases identical to TRBD1. Germline V gene lookup returns CDR1 SGDLS and CDR2 YYNGEE. J lost 8 bases, V lost 4 bases, and 9 bases had no gene match. CDR3 length: 15 residues. CDR3 in amino acids: CASSTGGSQGEKLFF. In DNA form, the CDR3 reads TGTGCCAGCAGCACAGGGGGCAGCCAAGGGGAAAAACTGTTTTTT. Based on the CDR3 plus reference TRBV9 and TRBJ1-4, the full variable domain is DSGVTQTPKHLITATGQRVTLRCSPRSGDLSVYWYQQSLDQGLQFLIQYYNGEERAKGNILERFSAQQFPDLHSELNLSSLELGDSALYFCASSTGGSQGEKLFFGSGTQLSVL.

At least ten counts were recorded for this clonotype. This chain links TRBV9 with TRBJ1-2; D unclear. V was clipped by 3 bases and J by 8 bases, with 11 bases between them. This CDR3 is 12 amino acids long. CDR1 and CDR2 from the germline V gene are SGDLS and YYNGEE. Here the CDR3 reads CASSASLGGYTF. In DNA form, the CDR3 reads TGTGCCAGCAGCGCGTCCCTCGGCGGCTACACCTTC.

There are many counts of this clonotype. The chain has TRBV5-6 and TRBJ1-2; the D is unclear. The CDR3 extends over 14 amino acids. V was cut by 1 base and J by 8 bases, with 15 bases left in between. Per germline, CDR1 SGHDT and CDR2 YYEEEE. For the CDR3, the DNA is TGTGCCAGCAGCTTGTCCAGGCCCTCATGGGGCTACACCTTC. Its protein is CASSLSRPSWGYTF.

Worth noting for this clonotype: Germline is not matched at one junction end, which may reflect a read error. This chain links TRBV7-7 with TRBJ1-2; 7 positions match TRBD1. The CDR3 length is 15 residues. Germline V lookup: CDR1 SSHAT, CDR2 FNYEAQ (reference sequence). CDR3 amino acids: CASSPLTGVDYGYTF. CDR3 nucleotide sequence: TGTGCTAGCAGCCCCCTTACAGGGGTAGATTATGGCTACACCTTC. Drawing the rest from reference TRBV7-7 and TRBJ1-2, the complete variable domain is GAGVSQSPRYKVTKRGQDVTLRCDPISSHATLYWYQQALGQGPEFLTYFNYEAQPDKSGLPSDRFSAERPEGSISTLTIQRTEQRDSAMYRCASSPLTGVDYGYTFGSGTRLTVV.